Each of the 23 T cell receptor beta chains below was sequenced from the same sample in a study of brain T cells in children with intractable seizures. Data came from immunoSEQ multiplex PCR; TCRdb stores just in-frame clones and leaves some out. The table has tens of thousands of clones, under 95% seen once. Sample: peripheral blood, taken at surgery. All receptors come from a boy in the first two years of life with tuberous sclerosis and intractable seizures.

The V call is TRBV24-1, the J call TRBJ2-3; TRBD2 might be the D (5 bases). Germline V CDR1 and CDR2: KGHDR, SFDVKD. This CDR3 is built from 12 residues. V was trimmed by 7 bases and J by 5 bases, leaving 9 bases between them. DNA for the CDR3: TGTGCCACCAGCCCGAGCGGAGATACGCAGTATTTT. Protein sequence: CATSPSGDTQYF.

The chain carries TRBV4-2 and TRBJ2-3; D remains unclear. Between the trimmed V and J ends, which lost 4 bases and 1 base, there was a span of 18 bases. CDR1 and CDR2 from the germline V gene are LGHNA and YNFKEQ. The CDR3 totals 17 residues. CDR3 residues: CASSLEARSIGTDTQYF. Written as DNA, the CDR3 is TGTGCCAGCAGCCTTGAAGCGAGGAGTATCGGCACAGATACGCAGTATTTT.

This clone came up once. The V call is TRBV4-2, the J call TRBJ1-1; TRBD1 matches at 7 bases. Germline CDR1 LGHNA, CDR2 YNFKEQ. CDR3 size: 16 residues. The V gene end was trimmed by 4 bases and the J gene end by 1 base; junction bases not matched to a gene: 9. In nucleotides, the CDR3 is TGTGCCAGCAGCCTGCAAAGAAGGGGGCAGAACACTGAAGCTTTCTTT. Amino acids: CASSLQRRGQNTEAFF.

The V and J genes are TRBV7-8 and TRBJ2-1; D may match TRBD1 or TRBD2 (5 bases each). Germline CDR1 is SGHVS and CDR2 is FQNEAQ. V lost 5 bases and J lost 0, with 17 bases in between. The CDR3 loop spans 17 amino acids. The CDR3 is CASSLREPGTSYNEQFF. CDR3 sequence (DNA): TGTGCCAGCAGCCTCAGGGAACCCGGGACCTCCTACAATGAGCAGTTCTTC.

The chain recombines TRBV7-9 with TRBJ1-5, with D perhaps TRBD1 (5 bases). CDR1 and CDR2 (germline): SEHNR, FQNEAQ (reference sequence). V gave up 4 bases and J gave up 2 bases, with 18 bases separating them. The CDR3 is 17 residues long. The CDR3 sequence is CASSSLKGSWGNQPQHF. CDR3 coding DNA: TGTGCCAGCAGCTCCTTAAAGGGGTCTTGGGGCAATCAGCCCCAGCATTTT.

This clone was detected only a few times. The chain joins TRBV7-3 to TRBJ2-5, with D hard to call. The germline V and J ends were trimmed by 4 bases and 1 base, with 7 bases remaining between them. CDR3 length equals 13 residues. Germline assignment: CDR1 SGHTA and CDR2 FQGTGA. This CDR3 reads CASSWSVQETQYF. The CDR3 nucleotides are TGTGCCAGCAGCTGGTCCGTCCAAGAGACCCAGTACTTC.

The chain is built from TRBV20-1 and TRBJ1-2; D is possibly TRBD1 (6 bases). CDR1 is DFQATT and CDR2 is SNEGSKA in the germline V gene (reference sequence). Trimming removed 7 bases from V and 5 bases from J, with 11 bases in between. The length of the CDR3 is 11 residues. The CDR3 bases are TGCAGTGGCAGGGGTGGATATGGCTACACCTTC. Translation gives CSGRGGYGYTF.

The rearrangement links TRBV4-2 to TRBJ2-1; 15 bases are a match to TRBD2. The germline V gene has CDR1 LGHNA and CDR2 YNFKEQ. V lost 0 bases and J lost 1; bases outside the gene matches: 1. The CDR3 is made up of 18 amino acids. The CDR3 is CASSQDGTSGRSYNEQFF. Written as DNA, the CDR3 is TGTGCCAGCAGCCAAGATGGGACTAGCGGGAGGTCCTACAATGAGCAGTTCTTC.

V is TRBV30 and J is TRBJ1-2; a weak D match, TRBD1 (6 bases). Germline-derived CDR1 and CDR2 are GTSNPN and SVGIG (reference sequence). The CDR3 has 12 amino acids. V was cut by 7 bases and J by 2 bases, with 11 bases left in between. Here the CDR3 reads CALHGQNYGYTF. CDR3 bases: TGTGCCTTGCACGGACAGAACTATGGCTACACCTTC. The variable domain in full, completed from reference TRBV30 and TRBJ1-2, reads SQTIHQWPATLVQPVGSPLSLECTVEGTSNPNLYWYRQAAGRGLQLLFYSVGIGQISSEVPQNLSASRPQDRQFILSSKKLLLSDSGFYLCALHGQNYGYTFGSGTRLTVV.

The V call is TRBV14, the J call TRBJ2-7; D possibly matches TRBD1 or TRBD2 (5 bases each). Germline V gene sequence: CDR1 SGHDN, CDR2 FVKESK. The CDR3 is made up of 15 amino acids. Trimming cost V 3 bases and J 4 bases, with 16 bases left between them. CDR3 bases: TGTGCCAGCAGCCAGTCCCCCGGGGCCTTTTACGAGCAGTACTTC. This encodes CASSQSPGAFYEQYF. The variable domain in full, with the rest retrieved from reference TRBV14 and TRBJ2-7, is EAGVTQFPSHSVIEKGQTVTLRCDPISGHDNLYWYRRVMGKEIKFLLHFVKESKQDESGMPNNRFLAERTGGTYSTLKVQPAELEDSGVYFCASSQSPGAFYEQYFGPGTRLTVT.

J is TRBJ2-5 and V is TRBV30, with no clear D. The CDR3 totals 11 residues. Germline CDR1 GTSNPN, CDR2 SVGIG (reference sequence). V was trimmed by 4 bases and J by 5 bases, leaving 8 bases between them. DNA for the CDR3: TGTGCCTGGATGGCTGACGAGACCCAGTACTTC. Its translation is CAWMADETQYF.

The genes are TRBV7-2 and TRBJ2-1; D is undetermined. The CDR3 contains 12 residues. Trimming pared 2 bases from V and 10 bases from J, leaving 9 bases between. CDR1 and CDR2 from the germline V gene are SGHTA and FQGNSA. The CDR3 loop is CASSLFMGEQFF. The CDR3 DNA is TGTGCCAGCAGCTTATTTATGGGAGAGCAGTTCTTC.

Turning to this clone: At one end the junction does not follow the germline gene, possibly because of a read error. V is TRBV7-7 and J is TRBJ2-1; possibly TRBD1 for D (7 bases). This CDR3 contains 18 residues. Germline-derived CDR1 and CDR2 are SSHAT and FNYEAQ (reference sequence). CDR3 coding DNA: TGTGCTAGCAGCTTATATGCGGGACAGATAAACTCCTACAATGAGCAGTTCTTC. Translated, it gives CASSLYAGQINSYNEQFF.

The rearrangement links TRBV5-1 to TRBJ2-2, with D possibly being TRBD2 (6 bases). CDR3 size: 16 residues. Trimming took 5 bases from V and 7 from J, leaving 21 bases between them. The V gene's germline CDR1 is SGHRS and CDR2 YFSETQ. The CDR3 loop reads CASRRRLEGAGGELFF. CDR3 coding DNA: TGCGCCAGCAGAAGACGTTTGGAGGGAGCGGGCGGGGAGCTGTTTTTT.

The V and J genes are TRBV20-1 and TRBJ2-7; 9 bases match TRBD2. The CDR3 runs 15 residues. CDR1 and CDR2 from the germline V gene are DFQATT and SNEGSKA (reference sequence). Trimming took 4 bases from V and 5 from J; bases not matched to a gene: 12. CDR3 coding DNA: TGCAGTGCTAATGAGGCGGGAGGGCTCGAGAACGAGCAGTACTTC. As protein: CSANEAGGLENEQYF.

The chain uses TRBV29-1 and TRBJ1-2; no clear D gene. With 0 bases removed from V and 4 bases from J, the gap between germline ends came to 0 bases. There are 10 residues in the CDR3. Germline V lookup: CDR1 SQVTM, CDR2 ANQGSEA. Written as DNA, the CDR3 is TGCAGCGTTGAAGACTATGGCTACACCTTC. It codes for CSVEDYGYTF.

The V and J genes are TRBV2 and TRBJ2-3; D perhaps matches TRBD2 (5 bases). CDR1 is SNHLY and CDR2 is FYNNEI in the germline V gene. CDR3 length: 14 residues. V was cut by 10 bases and J by 2 bases, with 16 bases left in between. CDR3 bases: TGTGCCACCGGAGGTGTCTCTTTCACAGATACGCAGTATTTT. This translates into CATGGVSFTDTQYF.

The chain links TRBV27 to TRBJ2-1, with TRBD2 matching over 10 bases. Germline loops: CDR1 MNHEY, CDR2 SMNVEV (reference sequence). The ends lost 6 bases at V and 7 bases at J; junction bases unmatched: 9. The CDR3 is made up of 15 amino acids. The CDR3 DNA sequence: TGTGCCAGCAGACTGGGGCTAGCGGGAGAGAATGAGCAGTTCTTC. Translating it yields CASRLGLAGENEQFF.

The chain is built from TRBV11-2 and TRBJ2-1; the D gene is possibly TRBD2 (6 bases). Germline-derived CDR1 and CDR2 are SGHAT and FQNNGV. This CDR3 is built from 15 residues. V was trimmed by 6 bases and J by 6 bases, leaving 18 bases between them. The CDR3 is CASRLYGGYLNEQFF. CDR3 in DNA: TGTGCCAGCAGACTGTATGGGGGGTACCTCAATGAGCAGTTCTTC.

The chain combines TRBV24-1 with TRBJ2-1; possibly TRBD2 for D (7 bases). V lost 4 bases and J 9 bases, leaving 15 bases between the germline ends. The CDR3 has 14 residues. Germline V gene data show CDR1 as KGHDR and CDR2 as SFDVKD. The CDR3 DNA reads TGTGCCACCAGTGACCCCTCTAGGGGGGGTGAGCAGTTCTTC. Translating gives CATSDPSRGGEQFF.

Written as DNA, the CDR3 is TGTGCCAGCAGCGTAGGAGGGGGGCCAGCCAAAAACATTCAGTACTTC. As protein: CASSVGGGPAKNIQYF. This chain uses TRBV9 with TRBJ2-4; D may correspond to TRBD1 or TRBD2 (6 bases each). CDR1 and CDR2 from the germline V gene are SGDLS and YYNGEE. V lost 0 bases, J lost 0 bases, and 10 bases lay in between. This CDR3 region has 16 residues.

CDR3 protein: CASSASTGGLTNEKLFF. CDR3 coding DNA: TGTGCCAGCAGCGCTTCGACAGGGGGCTTAACTAATGAAAAACTGTTTTTT. This chain joins TRBV21-1 and TRBJ1-4; the table's D gene call, TRBD1, was not cross checked with the DNA. TRBV21-1 is described as a pseudogene. This CDR3 has 17 residues.

The chain recombines TRBV29-1 with TRBJ2-2, with 8 bases lining up with TRBD2. Germline CDR1 SQVTM, CDR2 ANQGSEA. V was pared by 4 bases and J by 1 base, with 5 bases of the junction left unmatched. This CDR3 comprises 15 residues. CDR3 in DNA: TGCAGCGTTGTACTAGCGGACAAGAACACCGGGGAGCTGTTTTTT. Protein: CSVVLADKNTGELFF.